These T cell receptor beta chains were read from a single sample in a study of blood T cell repertoires in COVID-19. Produced via immunoSEQ multiplex PCR; TCRdb's table is partial and in-frame only. Here the sample spans 200,000 to 300,000 clones, around 85% being singletons. Sequencing input: PBMCs or T cells enriched from blood (not recorded which). The source is a woman aged 40 to 50 with acute COVID-19. Each CDR3 is given with its conserved first and last residue. Fields, in order: clone size, J gene, V gene, D gene, CDR3 protein, CDR3 DNA. A D gene is named only where the DNA matches it firmly. Not every row has a clone size; where given, it reads once, few, many or a size class.

abundance: -; j_gene: TRBJ2-1; v_gene: TRBV2; d_gene: -; CDR3aa: CASSEGQGNEQFF; CDR3nt: TGTGCCAGCAGTGAAGGGCAGGGGAATGAGCAGTTCTTC
abundance: -; j_gene: TRBJ1-2; v_gene: TRBV19; d_gene: -; CDR3aa: CASRTENYGYTF; CDR3nt: TGTGCCAGTAGGACAGAAAACTATGGCTACACCTTC
abundance: -; j_gene: TRBJ2-7; v_gene: TRBV5-5; d_gene: TRBD1; CDR3aa: CASSLVPPGQGHEQYF; CDR3nt: TGTGCCAGCAGCTTGGTCCCGCCGGGACAGGGCCACGAGCAGTACTTC
abundance: few; j_gene: TRBJ2-2; v_gene: TRBV7-7; d_gene: TRBD2; CDR3aa: CASSLVSGRHTGELFF; CDR3nt: TGTGCTAGCAGCTTAGTTAGCGGGAGACACACCGGGGAGCTGTTTTTT
abundance: few; j_gene: TRBJ2-1; v_gene: TRBV19; d_gene: TRBD2; CDR3aa: CASSGASGRAPSSYNEQFF; CDR3nt: TGTGCCAGTAGCGGCGCTAGCGGGAGGGCCCCGAGCTCCTACAATGAGCAGTTCTTC
abundance: -; j_gene: TRBJ1-2; v_gene: TRBV3-1/TRBV3-2; d_gene: -; CDR3aa: CASSQDLGGGWDGYTF; CDR3nt: TGTGCCAGCAGCCAAGATTTAGGTGGGGGCTGGGATGGCTACACCTTC
abundance: -; j_gene: TRBJ2-3; v_gene: TRBV7-2; d_gene: TRBD2; CDR3aa: CASSLASGRAGTQYF; CDR3nt: TGTGCCAGCAGCTTAGCTAGCGGGAGGGCCGGAACGCAGTATTTT
abundance: -; j_gene: TRBJ1-1; v_gene: TRBV18; d_gene: TRBD1; CDR3aa: CASSLTDFRTGAMNTEAFF; CDR3nt: TGTGCCAGCTCACTGACGGACTTCAGGACAGGGGCAATGAACACTGAAGCTTTCTTT
abundance: -; j_gene: TRBJ2-1; v_gene: TRBV6-5; d_gene: TRBD2; CDR3aa: CASITSGSFGEQFF; CDR3nt: TGTGCCAGCATTACTAGCGGGAGTTTTGGTGAGCAGTTCTTC
abundance: -; j_gene: TRBJ2-7; v_gene: TRBV2; d_gene: TRBD1; CDR3aa: CASKDRVDEQYF; CDR3nt: TGTGCCAGCAAGGACAGGGTGGACGAGCAGTACTTC
abundance: -; j_gene: TRBJ2-7; v_gene: TRBV19; d_gene: TRBD1; CDR3aa: CASSTRGGQGGHEQYF; CDR3nt: TGTGCCAGTAGTACCCGCGGCGGACAGGGAGGCCACGAGCAGTACTTC
abundance: -; j_gene: TRBJ1-1; v_gene: TRBV5-1; d_gene: TRBD1; CDR3aa: CASSLGDRTLLGFF; CDR3nt: TGCGCCAGCAGCTTGGGGGACAGGACCCTTTTAGGTTTCTTT
abundance: -; j_gene: TRBJ2-1; v_gene: TRBV5-1; d_gene: -; CDR3aa: CASSQSGISSYNEQFF; CDR3nt: TGCGCCAGCAGCCAATCCGGGATTAGCTCCTACAATGAGCAGTTCTTC
abundance: -; j_gene: TRBJ1-2; v_gene: TRBV12-3/TRBV12-4; d_gene: -; CDR3aa: CASSLTGRYGYTF; CDR3nt: TGTGCCAGCAGTTTAACAGGGCGCTATGGCTACACCTTC
abundance: -; j_gene: TRBJ1-2; v_gene: TRBV19; d_gene: -; CDR3aa: CASSINGDADYGYTF; CDR3nt: TGTGCCAGTAGTATCAACGGGGATGCTGACTATGGCTACACCTTC
abundance: -; j_gene: TRBJ2-7; v_gene: TRBV30; d_gene: -; CDR3aa: CAWSVRETGSSYEQYF; CDR3nt: TGTGCCTGGAGTGTACGAGAGACGGGAAGCTCCTACGAGCAGTACTTC
abundance: -; j_gene: TRBJ1-1; v_gene: TRBV6-5; d_gene: TRBD1; CDR3aa: CASNTGEDRGAFF; CDR3nt: TGTGCCAGCAACACAGGGGAAGATAGGGGAGCTTTCTTT
abundance: -; j_gene: TRBJ2-5; v_gene: TRBV5-6; d_gene: TRBD2; CDR3aa: CASSRTSGSAKTQYF; CDR3nt: TGTGCCAGCAGCAGGACTAGCGGGAGTGCCAAGACCCAGTACTTC
abundance: few; j_gene: TRBJ1-5; v_gene: TRBV28; d_gene: -; CDR3aa: CASRLTGTGHQPQHF; CDR3nt: TGTGCCAGCAGGTTAACGGGGACTGGCCATCAGCCCCAGCATTTT
abundance: -; j_gene: TRBJ2-1; v_gene: TRBV5-1; d_gene: -; CDR3aa: CASSFAGDDNEQFF; CDR3nt: TGCGCCAGCAGCTTTGCAGGGGACGACAATGAGCAGTTCTTC